This T cell receptor beta chain appears in the sequencing data of a study of T-cell reconstitution after alpha-beta-depleted transplantation in children. Broader study findings: Hyperexpanded clones declined; after one year, newly produced T cells mostly supplied diversity. Surviving thymic progenitors and recipient T cells were the source of high TCRbeta diversity at day 60 in some patients. As was reported, about two months after transplant, alpha-beta T cells came from several hundred expanded graft clones.

During its preparation, the TCRbeta library received unique molecular identifiers. TCRdb analysed the PCR reads with MiXCR anew, one entry per CDR3 protein. The sample includes 600,000 to 700,000 distinct CDR3 sequences, around 13% of them seen just once. On this clonotype itself: The antigen is undetermined.

The CDR3 totals 15 residues. Trimming at V came to 5 bases and at J to 5 bases, leaving 8 bases not matched to a gene. The sequence was obtained from a girl aged 2 to 9 with congenital amegakaryocytic thrombocytopenia, due to receive a stem cell transplant. The sample was PBMCs, taken before TCRalphabeta/CD19-depleted stem cell transplant. This rearrangement joins TRBV12-3 or TRBV12-4 to TRBJ2-5, with TRBD2 identical over 10 bases. The CDR3 DNA reads as TGTGCCAGCAGTCGACCGGGACTAGCGATCGAGACCCAGTACTTC. This translates into CASSRPGLAIETQYF.